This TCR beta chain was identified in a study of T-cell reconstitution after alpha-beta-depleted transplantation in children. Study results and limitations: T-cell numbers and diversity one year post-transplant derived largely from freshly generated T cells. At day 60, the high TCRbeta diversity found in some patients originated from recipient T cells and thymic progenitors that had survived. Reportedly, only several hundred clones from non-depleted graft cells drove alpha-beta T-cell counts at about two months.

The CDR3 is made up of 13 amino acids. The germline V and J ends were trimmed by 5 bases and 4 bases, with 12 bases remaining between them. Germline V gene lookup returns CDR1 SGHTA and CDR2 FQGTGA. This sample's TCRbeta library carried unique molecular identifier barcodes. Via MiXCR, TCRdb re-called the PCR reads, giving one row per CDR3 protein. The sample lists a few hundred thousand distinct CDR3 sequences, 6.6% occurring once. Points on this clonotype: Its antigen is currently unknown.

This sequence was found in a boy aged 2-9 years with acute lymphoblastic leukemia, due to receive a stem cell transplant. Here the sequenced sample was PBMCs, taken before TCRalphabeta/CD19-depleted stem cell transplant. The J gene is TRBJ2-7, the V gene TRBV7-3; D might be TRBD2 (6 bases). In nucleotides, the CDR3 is TGTGCCAGCAGCCGTGAAGCGGGTTACGAGCAGTACTTC. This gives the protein CASSREAGYEQYF.